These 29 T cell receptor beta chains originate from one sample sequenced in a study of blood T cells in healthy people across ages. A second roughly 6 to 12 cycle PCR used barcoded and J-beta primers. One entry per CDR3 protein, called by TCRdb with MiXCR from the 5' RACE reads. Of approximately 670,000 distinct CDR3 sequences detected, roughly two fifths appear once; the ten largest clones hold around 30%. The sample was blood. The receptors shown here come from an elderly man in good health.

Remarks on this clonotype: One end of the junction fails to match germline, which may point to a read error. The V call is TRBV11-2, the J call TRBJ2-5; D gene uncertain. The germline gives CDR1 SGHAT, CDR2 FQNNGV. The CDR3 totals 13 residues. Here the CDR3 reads CASSVDAQETQYF. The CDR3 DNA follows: TGTGCCAGCAGCGTAGATGCCCAAGAGACCCAGTACTTC.

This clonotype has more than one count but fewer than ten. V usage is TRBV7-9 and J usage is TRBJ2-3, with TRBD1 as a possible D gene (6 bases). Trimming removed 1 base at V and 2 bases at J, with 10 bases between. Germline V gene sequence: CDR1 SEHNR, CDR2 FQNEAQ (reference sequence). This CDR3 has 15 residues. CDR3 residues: CASSLGQEITDTQYF. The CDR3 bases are TGTGCCAGCAGCTTAGGACAGGAGATCACAGATACGCAGTATTTT.

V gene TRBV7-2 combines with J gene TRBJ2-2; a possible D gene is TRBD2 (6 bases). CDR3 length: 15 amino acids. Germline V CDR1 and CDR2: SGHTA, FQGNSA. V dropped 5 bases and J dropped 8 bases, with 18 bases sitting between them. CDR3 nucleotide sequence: TGTGCCAGCAGCCTTCAAATGGGGGGTATGGGGGAGCTGTTTTTT. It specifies CASSLQMGGMGELFF. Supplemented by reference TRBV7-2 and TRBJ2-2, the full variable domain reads GAGVSQSPSNKVTEKGKDVELRCDPISGHTALYWYRQSLGQGLEFLIYFQGNSAPDKSGLPSDRFSAERTGGSVSTLTIQRTQQEDSAVYLCASSLQMGGMGELFFGEGSRLTVL.

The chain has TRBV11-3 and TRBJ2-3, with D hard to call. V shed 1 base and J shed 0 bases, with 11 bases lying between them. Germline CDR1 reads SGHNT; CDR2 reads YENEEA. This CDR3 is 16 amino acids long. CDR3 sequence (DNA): TGTGCCAGCAGCTTAGGGAGCAGCCCTAGCACAGATACGCAGTATTTT. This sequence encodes CASSLGSSPSTDTQYF.

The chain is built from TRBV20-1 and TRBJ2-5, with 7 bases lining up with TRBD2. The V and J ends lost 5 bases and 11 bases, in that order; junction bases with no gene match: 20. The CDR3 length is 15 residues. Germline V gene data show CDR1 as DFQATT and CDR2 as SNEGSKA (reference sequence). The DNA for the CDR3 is TGCAGTGCTCCAAATCGAGCGGGGCCCACCGGGGAGCAGTACTTC. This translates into CSAPNRAGPTGEQYF.

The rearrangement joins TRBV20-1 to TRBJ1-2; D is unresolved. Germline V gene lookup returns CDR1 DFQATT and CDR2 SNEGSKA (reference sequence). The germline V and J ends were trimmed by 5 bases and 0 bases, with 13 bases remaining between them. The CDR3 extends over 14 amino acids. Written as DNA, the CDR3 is TGCAGTGCTGCGAAAGACGGGACTAACTATGGCTACACCTTC. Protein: CSAAKDGTNYGYTF.

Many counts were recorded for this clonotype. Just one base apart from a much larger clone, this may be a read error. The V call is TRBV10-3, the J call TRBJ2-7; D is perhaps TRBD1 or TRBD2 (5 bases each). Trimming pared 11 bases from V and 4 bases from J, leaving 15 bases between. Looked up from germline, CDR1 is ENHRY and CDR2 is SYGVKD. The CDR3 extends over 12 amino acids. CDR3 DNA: TGTGCCGCCCGGGGCAGTGGGTACGAGCAGTACTTC. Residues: CAARGSGYEQYF.

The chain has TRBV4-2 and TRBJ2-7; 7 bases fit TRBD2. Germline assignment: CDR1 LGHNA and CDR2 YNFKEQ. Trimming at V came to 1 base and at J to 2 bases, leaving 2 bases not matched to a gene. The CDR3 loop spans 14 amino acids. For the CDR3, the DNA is TGTGCCAGCAGCCAAGCGGGGGGACCCTACGAGCAGTACTTC. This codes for CASSQAGGPYEQYF.

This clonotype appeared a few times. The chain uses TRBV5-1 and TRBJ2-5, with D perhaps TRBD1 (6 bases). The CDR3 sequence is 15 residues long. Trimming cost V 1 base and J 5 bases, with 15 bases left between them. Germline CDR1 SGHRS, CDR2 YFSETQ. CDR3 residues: CASSLTVSRGETQYF. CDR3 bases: TGCGCCAGCAGCTTGACCGTCTCGAGGGGGGAGACCCAGTACTTC.

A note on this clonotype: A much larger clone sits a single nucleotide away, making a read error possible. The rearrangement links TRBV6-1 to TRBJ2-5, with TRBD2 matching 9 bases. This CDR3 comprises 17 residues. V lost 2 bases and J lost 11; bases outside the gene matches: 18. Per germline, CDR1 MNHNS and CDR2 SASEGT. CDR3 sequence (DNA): TGTGCCAGCAGTGAATCCAAATTTAGCGGGAGTTGGGGTGAGCAGTACTTC. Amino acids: CASSESKFSGSWGEQYF.

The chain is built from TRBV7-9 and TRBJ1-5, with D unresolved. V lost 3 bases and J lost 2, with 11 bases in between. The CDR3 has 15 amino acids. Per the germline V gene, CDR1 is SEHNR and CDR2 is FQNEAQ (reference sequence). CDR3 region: CASSLTGEGNQPQHF. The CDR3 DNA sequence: TGTGCCAGCAGCTTGACCGGGGAGGGCAATCAGCCCCAGCATTTT.

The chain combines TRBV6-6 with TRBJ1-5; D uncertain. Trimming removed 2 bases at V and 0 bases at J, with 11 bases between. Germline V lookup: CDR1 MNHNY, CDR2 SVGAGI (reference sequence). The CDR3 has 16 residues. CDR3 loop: CASSYGGGYSNQPQHF. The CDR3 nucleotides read TGTGCCAGCAGTTACGGAGGAGGGTATAGCAATCAGCCCCAGCATTTT.

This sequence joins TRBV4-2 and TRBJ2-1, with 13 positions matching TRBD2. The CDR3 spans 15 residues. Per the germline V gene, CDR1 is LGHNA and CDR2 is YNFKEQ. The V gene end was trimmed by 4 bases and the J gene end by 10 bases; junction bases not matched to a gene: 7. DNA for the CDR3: TGTGCCAGCAGCCCCGGGACTAGCGGGATGGAGGAGCAGTTCTTC. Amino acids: CASSPGTSGMEEQFF.

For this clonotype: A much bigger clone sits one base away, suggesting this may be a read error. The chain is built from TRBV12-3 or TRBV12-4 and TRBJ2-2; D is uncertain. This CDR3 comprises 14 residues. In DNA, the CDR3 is TGTGCCAGCAGCCGGGTTGCGAACACCGAGGAGCTGTTTTTT. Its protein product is CASSRVANTEELFF.

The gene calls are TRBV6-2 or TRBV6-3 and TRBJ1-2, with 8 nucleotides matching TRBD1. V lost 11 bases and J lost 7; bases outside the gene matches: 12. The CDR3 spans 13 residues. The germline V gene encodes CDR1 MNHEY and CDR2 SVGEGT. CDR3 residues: CAGNRQGLGGYTF. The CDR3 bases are TGTGCCGGCAACAGACAGGGGCTCGGTGGCTACACCTTC.

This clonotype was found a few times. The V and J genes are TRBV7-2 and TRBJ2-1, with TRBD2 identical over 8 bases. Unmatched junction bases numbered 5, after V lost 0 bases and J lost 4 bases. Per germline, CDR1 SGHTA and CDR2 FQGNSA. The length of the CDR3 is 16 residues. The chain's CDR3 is CASSLAYSGAYNEQFF. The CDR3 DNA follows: TGTGCCAGCAGCTTAGCGTATAGCGGGGCTTACAATGAGCAGTTCTTC.

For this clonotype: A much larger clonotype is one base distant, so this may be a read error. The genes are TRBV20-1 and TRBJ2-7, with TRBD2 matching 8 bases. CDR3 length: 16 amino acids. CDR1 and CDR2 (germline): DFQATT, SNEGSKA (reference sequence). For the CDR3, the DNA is TGCAGTGCTGCGCTCTCGGCGGGAGGCAGCTCCTACGAGCGGTACTTC. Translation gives CSAALSAGGSSYERYF.

CDR3 protein: CAWSVGGGGNQPQHF. DNA for the CDR3: TGTGCCTGGAGTGTAGGTGGGGGAGGCAATCAGCCCCAGCATTTT. The chain carries TRBV30 and TRBJ1-5; D perhaps matches TRBD1 (5 bases). V shed 0 bases and J shed 2 bases, with 11 bases lying between them. The CDR3 is 15 amino acids. Germline lookup yields CDR1 GTSNPN and CDR2 SVGIG (reference sequence).

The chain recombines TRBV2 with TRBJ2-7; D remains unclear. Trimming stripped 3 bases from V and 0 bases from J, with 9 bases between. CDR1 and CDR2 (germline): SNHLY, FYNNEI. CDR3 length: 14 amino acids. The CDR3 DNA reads TGTGCCAGCAGTGATCTTCGGAGCTCCTACGAGCAGTACTTC. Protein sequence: CASSDLRSSYEQYF. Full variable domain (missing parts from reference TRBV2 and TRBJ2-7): EPEVTQTPSHQVTQMGQEVILRCVPISNHLYFYWYRQILGQKVEFLVSFYNNEISEKSEIFDDQFSVERPDGSNFTLKIRSTKLEDSAMYFCASSDLRSSYEQYFGPGTRLTVT.

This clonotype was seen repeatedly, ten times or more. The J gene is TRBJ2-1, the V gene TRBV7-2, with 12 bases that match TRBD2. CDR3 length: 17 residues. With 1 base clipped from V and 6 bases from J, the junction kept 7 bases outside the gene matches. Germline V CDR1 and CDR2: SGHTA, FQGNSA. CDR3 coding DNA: TGTGCCAGCAGCTTAGTCACTAGCGGGGGGACTTTCAATGAGCAGTTCTTC. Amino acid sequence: CASSLVTSGGTFNEQFF.

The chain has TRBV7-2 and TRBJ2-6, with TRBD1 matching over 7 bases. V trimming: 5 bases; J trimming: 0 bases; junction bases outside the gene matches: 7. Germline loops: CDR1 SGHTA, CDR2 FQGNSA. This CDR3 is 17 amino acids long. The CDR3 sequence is CASSPGQTISGANVLTF. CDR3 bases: TGTGCCAGCAGCCCGGGACAGACTATCTCTGGGGCCAACGTCCTGACTTTC.

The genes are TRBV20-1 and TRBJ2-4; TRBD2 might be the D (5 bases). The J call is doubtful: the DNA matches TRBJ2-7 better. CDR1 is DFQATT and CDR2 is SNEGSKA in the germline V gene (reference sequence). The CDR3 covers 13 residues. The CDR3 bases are TGCAGTGCTAGACAGAAGGACTTCTACGAGCAGTACTTC. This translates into CSARQKDFYEQYF.

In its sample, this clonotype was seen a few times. The DNA of the CDR3 is TGTGCCAGCAGTTCGCTGTGGACAGGGAGAGATACGCAGTATTTT. Protein sequence: CASSSLWTGRDTQYF. This chain uses TRBV28 with TRBJ2-3; TRBD1 matches at 8 bases. The germline CDR1 and CDR2 sequences are MDHEN and SYDVKM. J gave up 5 bases and V 4 bases, and 8 bases lay outside the gene matches. The CDR3 has 15 residues.

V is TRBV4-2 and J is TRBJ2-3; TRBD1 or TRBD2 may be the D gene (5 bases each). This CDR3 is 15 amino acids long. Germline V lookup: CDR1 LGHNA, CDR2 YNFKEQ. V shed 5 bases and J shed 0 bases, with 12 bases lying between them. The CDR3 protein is CASSRGAVSTDTQYF. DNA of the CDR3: TGTGCCAGCAGCAGAGGGGCGGTTAGCACAGATACGCAGTATTTT.

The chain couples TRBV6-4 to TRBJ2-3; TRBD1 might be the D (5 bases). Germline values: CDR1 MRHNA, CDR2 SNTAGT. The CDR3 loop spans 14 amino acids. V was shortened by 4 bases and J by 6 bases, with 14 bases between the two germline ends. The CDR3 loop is CASSADTAGDTQYF. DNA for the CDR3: TGTGCCAGCAGTGCCGACACCGCAGGGGATACGCAGTATTTT.

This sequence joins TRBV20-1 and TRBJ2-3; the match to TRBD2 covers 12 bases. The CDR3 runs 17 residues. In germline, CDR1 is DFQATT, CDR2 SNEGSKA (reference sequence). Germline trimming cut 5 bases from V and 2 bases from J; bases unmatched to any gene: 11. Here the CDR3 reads CSAPRLAGASPTDTQYF. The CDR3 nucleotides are TGCAGTGCTCCGCGACTAGCGGGAGCCTCCCCCACAGATACGCAGTATTTT.

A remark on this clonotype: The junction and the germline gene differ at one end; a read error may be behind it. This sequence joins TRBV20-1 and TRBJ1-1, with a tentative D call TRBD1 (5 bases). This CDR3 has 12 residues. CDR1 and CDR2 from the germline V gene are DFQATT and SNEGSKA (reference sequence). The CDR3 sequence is CRASGGYTEAFF. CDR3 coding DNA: TGCAGGGCTAGTGGGGGGTACACTGAAGCTTTCTTT.

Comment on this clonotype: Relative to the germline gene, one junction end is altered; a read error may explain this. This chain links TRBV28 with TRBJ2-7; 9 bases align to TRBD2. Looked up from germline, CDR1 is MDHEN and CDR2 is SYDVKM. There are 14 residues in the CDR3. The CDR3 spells CAGSDRTSELSGYF. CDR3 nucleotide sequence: TGTGCCGGCAGCGACCGGACTAGCGAACTCTCGGGGTACTTC.

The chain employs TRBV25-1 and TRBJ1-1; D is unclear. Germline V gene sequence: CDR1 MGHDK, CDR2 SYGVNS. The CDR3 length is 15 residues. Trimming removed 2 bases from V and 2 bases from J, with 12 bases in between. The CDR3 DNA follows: TGTGCCAGCAGTGAAGTATTCGGCGGTAACACTGAAGCTTTCTTT. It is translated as CASSEVFGGNTEAFF.